This T cell receptor (beta chain) was captured in a study of blood T cell repertoires in COVID-19. Across over 20 US areas, participants ranged in age from about 18 to 90 years. Before being deemed recovered, Cohort 3 donors had two negative PCRs, clearance, or symptom resolution. Study processing details: Estimation of nucleated cell counts relied on the amplification of reference gene primers. Assay: immunoSEQ multiplex PCR; the TCRdb copy retains only in-frame clones and omits some. That table is the source of V, J and clone size, and D and trimming were worked out from the DNA. The repertoire includes approximately 300,000 clones, over 75% of them detected once, and 10% sits in the top ten. This CDR3 spans 16 amino acids. Germline CDR1 MNHNS, CDR2 SASEGT. V lost 1 base to trimming and J lost 2 bases, with 14 bases between them. This clone was found once.

The receptor's source is a woman between 18 and 30 years old who had recovered from COVID-19. Source material: PBMCs or T cells enriched from blood (not recorded which). The rearrangement links TRBV6-1 to TRBJ1-2; D uncertain. The CDR3: CASSEGGFAQNYGYTF. The CDR3 bases are TGTGCCAGCAGTGAAGGCGGGTTTGCGCAGAACTATGGCTACACCTTC.